The T cell receptor (beta chain) described here comes from a study of blood T cell repertoires in COVID-19. About the research overall: Samples came from the United States, Italy and Spain, spanning acute and convalescent COVID-19. PBMCs, B-cell-depleted T cells, or T cells were the source of the cDNA or gDNA that made up the material.

J was trimmed by 6 bases and V by 2 bases; bases with no gene match: 13. The CDR3 runs 18 residues. The germline CDR1 and CDR2 sequences are SGHRS and YFSETQ. Per the original data handling: Reference gene primer amplification in the assay estimated nucleated cell counts. TCRdb's table, derived via immunoSEQ multiplex PCR, lists solely in-frame clones and lacks some. Clonal size and the V and J genes are those of that table, whereas D and trimming came from the DNA. The table lists some 83,000 clones, about 76% of them singletons. The chain employs TRBV5-1 and TRBJ1-5; TRBD1 matches 11 bases. Sequencing was done on a sample of peripheral blood. This TCR was recovered from a man older than 75 with acute or convalescent COVID-19. In DNA, the CDR3 is TGCGCCAGCAGCTTAGACCCGACGGGACAGGGGGATTCTCAGCCCCAGCATTTT. It is translated as CASSLDPTGQGDSQPQHF.